The 2 T cell receptor beta chains below were found in one sample sequenced in a study of T cells after yellow fever vaccination. MiXCR, run by TCRdb on the 5' RACE reads, gives a single entry per CDR3 protein. This sample has 500,000 to 650,000 distinct CDR3 sequences, with about 12% found just once. Here the sequenced sample was PBMCs, taken on the day of the yellow fever booster vaccination. Every receptor here comes from a man younger than 45 who received the YFV17D yellow fever vaccine.

Comment on this clonotype: The germline gene is not matched at one end of the junction; a read error may be the cause. The chain joins TRBV30 to TRBJ2-7; D is perhaps TRBD1 (6 bases). The V gene's germline CDR1 is GTSNPN and CDR2 SVGIG (reference sequence). This CDR3 comprises 14 residues. The CDR3 coding sequence is TGTGCCTGGGACAAGGTGGGGGCCTCCCACGAGCAGTACTTC. It is translated as CAWDKVGASHEQYF.

This clonotype was seen more than once but under ten times. The chain joins TRBV29-1 to TRBJ2-5; no reliable D call. Deletions cut 3 bases from V and 4 bases from J, with 12 bases between. Germline V gene sequence: CDR1 SQVTM, CDR2 ANQGSEA. The CDR3 length is 13 residues. The CDR3 loop is CSVEVHNRETQYF. The CDR3 DNA sequence: TGCAGCGTTGAGGTCCACAACCGAGAGACCCAGTACTTC.